These 15 T cell receptor beta chains came from one sample sequenced in a study of kidney transplant recipient with SARS-CoV-2 infection. TCRdb itself ran the reads through MiXCR, one entry per CDR3 protein. The sample shows about 250,000 distinct CDR3 sequences, less than 35% of them seen only once. Sequencing was performed on a blood sample, taken at baseline and between days 110 and 120 from a kidney transplant recipient. The source of these receptors is a male patient younger than 45 who had COVID-19 and was a kidney transplant recipient. Some T cells may arise from the graft donor.

In DNA form, the CDR3 reads TGTGCCAGCAGCTTAGCGTCGGCGGGGGGCCACAATGAGCAGTTCTTC. This encodes CASSLASAGGHNEQFF. The J gene is TRBJ2-1, the V gene TRBV7-2, with 8 bases that match TRBD2. CDR1 is SGHTA and CDR2 is FQGNSA in the germline V gene. The V gene end was trimmed by 0 bases and the J gene end by 5 bases; junction bases not matched to a gene: 6. This CDR3 region has 16 residues.

Comment on this clonotype: A single base separates this from a much larger clone, so it may be a read error. V gene TRBV10-3 combines with J gene TRBJ2-7; D is possibly TRBD1 (6 bases). Germline lookup yields CDR1 ENHRY and CDR2 SYGVKD. This CDR3 is built from 12 residues. V was cut by 11 bases and J by 6 bases, with 17 bases left in between. The CDR3 sequence is CAVNSGDSEQYF. CDR3 DNA: TGTGCCGTCAATTCAGGGGATTCCGAGCAGTACTTC.

For this clonotype: It may be a read error: a sequence one base away is much more abundant. This sequence joins TRBV6-4 and TRBJ1-2; D remains ambiguous. The CDR3 has 17 amino acids. CDR1 and CDR2 (germline): MRHNA, SNTAGT. The CDR3 sequence: CASSGPVSHGKTYGCTF. The CDR3 nucleotides read TGTGCCAGCAGTGGTCCTGTCTCACACGGAAAGACCTATGGCTGCACCTTC.

Turning to this clonotype: This clone may be a read error of a much larger clone one base away. This chain uses TRBV5-5 with TRBJ1-2, with TRBD1 as a possible D gene (5 bases). The CDR3 consists of 16 residues. The germline gives CDR1 SGHKS, CDR2 YYEKEE (reference sequence). The ends were cut back, 0 bases at V and 7 bases at J, with 19 bases in the middle. The chain's CDR3 is CASSLVPGPDPLGYTF. The CDR3 DNA reads as TGTGCCAGCAGCTTGGTACCAGGGCCCGACCCTCTTGGCTACACCTTC.

This sequence joins TRBV20-1 and TRBJ2-5; TRBD1 aligns across 8 bases. The J segment lost 5 bases and the V segment lost 3 bases, leaving 11 bases of the junction unmatched. The CDR3 spans 15 residues. CDR1 is DFQATT, CDR2 SNEGSKA, per germline (reference sequence). The CDR3 DNA sequence: TGCAGTGCTAGGGTCCCCTGGACAGGGCGGGAGACCCAGTACTTC. This codes for CSARVPWTGRETQYF.

The table lists this clonotype with many counts. The chain links TRBV9 to TRBJ1-2, with 7 bases lining up with TRBD1. Germline V gene sequence: CDR1 SGDLS, CDR2 YYNGEE. V lost 0 bases, J lost 7 bases, and 0 bases stayed unmatched. CDR3 length equals 12 residues. DNA of the CDR3: TGTGCCAGCAGCGTAGCAGGGGGTGGCTACACCTTC. Its translation is CASSVAGGGYTF.

This clonotype was detected many times. V is TRBV19 and J is TRBJ2-7, with 9 bases identical to TRBD2. The J segment lost 6 bases and the V segment lost 3 bases, leaving 6 bases of the junction unmatched. The CDR3 totals 14 residues. CDR1 LNHDA and CDR2 SQIVND come from the germline V gene (reference sequence). CDR3 in amino acids: CASSISLAGREQYF. DNA for the CDR3: TGTGCCAGTAGTATTTCCCTAGCGGGACGCGAGCAGTACTTC.

About this clonotype: A much more abundant neighbour one base away suggests this may be a read error. This chain uses TRBV21-1 with TRBJ2-3. TRBV21-1 is reported as a pseudogene. The CDR3 runs 17 residues. As DNA, the CDR3 is TGTGCCAGCAGCGATAAAGTAGCTACAGTCATGCAAGATACGCGGTATTTT. Amino acid sequence: CASSDKVATVMQDTRYF.

The chain carries TRBV20-1 and TRBJ2-1; TRBD1 matches at 8 bases. CDR3 length equals 14 residues. In germline, CDR1 is DFQATT, CDR2 SNEGSKA (reference sequence). J lost 8 bases, V lost 5 bases, and 11 bases had no gene match. The CDR3 region is CSAPATTGGHEQFF. In nucleotides, the CDR3 is TGCAGTGCTCCCGCCACAACAGGGGGGCATGAGCAGTTCTTC.

A remark on this clonotype: Being one base from a much bigger clone, this may be a read error. The CDR3 is CASSLAAGVYEQYF. The CDR3 nucleotides read TGTGCCAGCAGCCTCGCGGCGGGAGTCTACGAGCAGTACTTC. The V gene is TRBV3-2, the J gene TRBJ2-7; TRBD2, as called in the table, went unchecked against the DNA. TRBV3-2 is listed as a pseudogene. The CDR3 is 14 residues long.

This clonotype was counted many times. The chain has TRBV7-2 and TRBJ2-1; TRBD2 agrees at 11 bases. Per the germline V gene, CDR1 is SGHTA and CDR2 is FQGNSA. V lost 1 base, J lost 9 bases, and 5 bases stayed unmatched. There are 15 residues in the CDR3. CDR3 coding DNA: TGTGCCAGCAGCTTAGAACTAGCGGGGGAGGGTGAGCAGTTCTTC. Translation: CASSLELAGEGEQFF.

On this clonotype: It differs at one base from a far larger clone, so likely a read error. This chain connects TRBV10-1 to TRBJ2-4; D is unresolved. The DNA end lines up better with TRBJ2-7; the J call may be wrong. CDR3 length: 15 amino acids. CDR1 and CDR2 from the germline V gene are WNHNN and SYGVQD (reference sequence). As DNA, the CDR3 is TGCGCCAGCAGTCAGTATCCTTCCAACTCCTACGAGCAGTACTTC. The encoded protein is CASSQYPSNSYEQYF.

Comments on this clonotype: This may be a read error: a much more frequent sequence differs by one nucleotide. This chain connects TRBV28 to TRBJ1-5, with D unclear. CDR1 MDHEN and CDR2 SYDVKM come from the germline V gene. The CDR3 runs to 12 residues. CDR3 in DNA: TGTGTCACCCTTGTTGGGGTTCAGCCCCAGCATTTT. It is translated as CVTLVGVQPQHF.

The chain uses TRBV6-8 and TRBJ1-1; TRBD1 aligns across 7 bases. With 9 bases clipped from V and 7 bases from J, the junction kept 11 bases outside the gene matches. Germline CDR1 is MNHGY and CDR2 is SAAAGT. This CDR3 is 13 amino acids long. CDR3 nucleotides: TGTGCCAGTAGAGACAGGGTGTGGGGTGAAGCTTTCTTT. Encoded protein: CASRDRVWGEAFF.

In this sample, this clonotype turned up many times. The V gene is TRBV12-3 or TRBV12-4, the J gene TRBJ2-7, with TRBD1 matching 9 bases. V was pared by 5 bases and J by 3 bases, with 11 bases of the junction left unmatched. The CDR3 runs 16 residues. The CDR3 spells CASSEGSGTGNYEQYF. Here the CDR3 DNA reads TGTGCCAGCAGTGAAGGGTCCGGGACAGGGAACTACGAGCAGTACTTC.